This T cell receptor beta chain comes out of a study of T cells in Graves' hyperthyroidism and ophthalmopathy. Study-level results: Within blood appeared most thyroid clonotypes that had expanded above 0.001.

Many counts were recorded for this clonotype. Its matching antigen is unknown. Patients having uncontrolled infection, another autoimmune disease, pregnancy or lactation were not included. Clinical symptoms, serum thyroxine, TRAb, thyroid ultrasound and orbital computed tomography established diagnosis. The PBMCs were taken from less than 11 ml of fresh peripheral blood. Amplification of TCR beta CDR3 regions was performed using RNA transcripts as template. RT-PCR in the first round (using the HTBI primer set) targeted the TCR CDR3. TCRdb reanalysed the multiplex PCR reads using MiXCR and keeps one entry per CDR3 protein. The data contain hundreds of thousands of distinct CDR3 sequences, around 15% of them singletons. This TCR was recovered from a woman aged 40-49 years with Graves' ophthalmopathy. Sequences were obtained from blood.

CDR3 residues: CARGGSGANVLTF. The CDR3 DNA sequence: TGCGCCAGAGGGGGCTCTGGGGCCAACGTCCTGACTTTC. V usage is TRBV5-1 and J usage is TRBJ2-6; TRBD1 might be the D (6 bases). The germline V gene has CDR1 SGHRS and CDR2 YFSETQ. CDR3 length: 13 amino acids. V gave up 8 bases and J gave up 0 bases, with 6 bases separating them.